The 24 T cell receptor beta chains given below trace back to one sample, sequenced in a study of cytomegalovirus exposure and HLA in healthy donors. Method: immunoSEQ multiplex PCR; TCRdb's copy keeps in-frame clones and lacks some. In the table there are about 360,000 clones, approximately 90% of which are singletons. Material for sequencing was PBMCs. The receptor set was obtained from a woman aged 18-29 years in good health and CMV-seronegative.

This chain uses TRBV25-1 with TRBJ2-2, with D possibly matching TRBD2 (6 bases). CDR1 MGHDK and CDR2 SYGVNS come from the germline V gene. V shed 4 bases and J shed 2 bases, with 14 bases lying between them. CDR3 length equals 16 residues. The CDR3 region is CASSATPGRNTGELFF. DNA for the CDR3: TGTGCCAGCAGTGCTACGCCCGGGAGAAACACCGGGGAGCTGTTTTTT. Using reference TRBV25-1 and TRBJ2-2 for the parts outside the CDR3, the full variable domain is EADIYQTPRYLVIGTGKKITLECSQTMGHDKMYWYQQDPGMELHLIHYSYGVNSTEKGDLSSESTVSRIRTEHFPLTLESARPSHTSQYLCASSATPGRNTGELFFGEGSRLTVL.

The V gene is TRBV4-1, the J gene TRBJ1-2, with 8 bases identical to TRBD1. In germline, CDR1 is MGHRA, CDR2 YSYEKL. J gave up 7 bases and V 8 bases, and 3 bases lay outside the gene matches. The CDR3 covers 11 residues. The CDR3 is CASQGALGYTF. The CDR3 DNA reads as TGCGCCAGCCAGGGGGCGCTTGGCTACACCTTC.

The table lists this clone with a few counts. The gene calls are TRBV7-7 and TRBJ2-7; 9 nucleotides align to TRBD2. The CDR3 contains 16 residues. The germline gives CDR1 SSHAT, CDR2 FNYEAQ (reference sequence). The V gene end was trimmed by 5 bases and the J gene end by 6 bases; junction bases not matched to a gene: 14. The CDR3 here is CASSPTPGLAGGEQYF. CDR3 DNA sequence: TGTGCCAGCAGCCCAACACCGGGACTAGCTGGTGGCGAGCAGTACTTC.

The V gene is TRBV29-1, the J gene TRBJ1-1; tentatively, D is TRBD1 (6 bases). The germline gives CDR1 SQVTM, CDR2 ANQGSEA. V was pared by 4 bases and J by 5 bases, with 11 bases between. The CDR3 is made up of 12 amino acids. The CDR3 loop is CSVGKGGTEAFF. The CDR3 coding sequence is TGCAGCGTTGGTAAGGGGGGGACTGAAGCTTTCTTT.

This chain connects TRBV6-5 to TRBJ1-3; D remains ambiguous. Trimming stripped 4 bases from V and 0 bases from J, with 10 bases between. This CDR3 comprises 15 residues. CDR1 and CDR2 (germline): MNHEY, SVGAGI. CDR3 in amino acids: CASSSGLTSGNTIYF. The CDR3 DNA is TGTGCCAGCAGTTCCGGACTGACCTCTGGAAACACCATATATTTT.

This rearrangement joins TRBV6-5 to TRBJ2-7; 11 bases fit TRBD1. With V trimmed by 8 bases and J by 6 bases, 3 bases remained unmatched. The CDR3 has 12 residues. CDR1 and CDR2 (germline): MNHEY, SVGAGI. Here the CDR3 DNA reads TGTGCCAGCGGACAGGGGGCGGGCGAGCAGTACTTC. This encodes CASGQGAGEQYF.

The J gene is TRBJ2-7, the V gene TRBV27; D gene unclear. CDR3 length: 16 amino acids. The germline CDR1 and CDR2 sequences are MNHEY and SMNVEV (reference sequence). Trimming cost V 8 bases and J 0 bases, with 20 bases left between them. CDR3 sequence reads: CASYKPPGTSSYEQYF. The CDR3 DNA reads as TGTGCCAGCTATAAGCCCCCAGGAACCAGCTCCTACGAGCAGTACTTC.

The table lists this clone with a count of one. This chain links TRBV11-2 with TRBJ1-1, with TRBD1 matching 7 bases. The CDR3 contains 14 residues. V was clipped by 0 bases and J by 6 bases; unmatched bases: 4. Germline V gene sequence: CDR1 SGHAT, CDR2 FQNNGV. The CDR3, as DNA: TGTGCCAGCAGCTTAGATCCCGGGACAGCTGAAGCTTTCTTT. Amino acids: CASSLDPGTAEAFF.

The rearrangement uses TRBV14 and TRBJ2-1; 9 nucleotides line up with TRBD1. V gave up 4 bases and J gave up 16 bases; unmatched junction bases: 8. The CDR3 covers 12 residues. Germline loops: CDR1 SGHDN, CDR2 FVKESK. Here the CDR3 reads CASSPWTGAPFF. DNA of the CDR3: TGTGCCAGCAGCCCGTGGACAGGGGCGCCCTTCTTC.

The gene calls are TRBV6-4 and TRBJ2-1; a weak D match, TRBD2 (6 bases). This CDR3 comprises 15 residues. The germline gives CDR1 MRHNA, CDR2 SNTAGT. Trimming removed 5 bases from V and 0 bases from J, with 11 bases in between. The CDR3 nucleotides are TGTGCCAGCAGTCCGGACGGGAGCTCCTACAATGAGCAGTTCTTC. Its protein product is CASSPDGSSYNEQFF.

This clone was counted a few times. This rearrangement joins TRBV2 to TRBJ1-2; 9 nucleotides align to TRBD1. Germline V gene lookup returns CDR1 SNHLY and CDR2 FYNNEI. The CDR3 sequence is 15 residues long. V lost 10 bases, J lost 6 bases, and 15 bases stayed unmatched. The CDR3 DNA sequence: TGTGCCACCCGGACAGGGGTTTTCATCCTCCATGGCTACACCTTC. The encoded protein is CATRTGVFILHGYTF.

The chain has TRBV2 and TRBJ2-1; 8 bases map to TRBD2. Per germline, CDR1 SNHLY and CDR2 FYNNEI. V lost 2 bases, J lost 4 bases, and 10 bases stayed unmatched. The CDR3 spans 17 residues. The chain's CDR3 is CASSEKGGTSWYNEQFF. The CDR3 DNA reads TGTGCCAGCAGTGAAAAAGGGGGGACTAGTTGGTACAATGAGCAGTTCTTC.

This sequence joins TRBV5-4 and TRBJ1-1; 11 nucleotides line up with TRBD1. The CDR3 extends over 18 amino acids. The ends lost 2 bases at V and 7 bases at J; junction bases unmatched: 16. Germline-derived CDR1 and CDR2 are SGHNT and YYREEE (reference sequence). The CDR3 nucleotides are TGTGCCAGCAGCTTACTCCGGACAGGGGGCGTTTTTGTTAATGAAGCTTTCTTT. Protein: CASSLLRTGGVFVNEAFF.

The V gene is TRBV5-4, the J gene TRBJ2-3, with TRBD1 matching over 8 bases. The CDR3 has 14 amino acids. Germline assignment: CDR1 SGHNT and CDR2 YYREEE (reference sequence). Trimming cost V 2 bases and J 4 bases; bases outside gene matches: 3. CDR3 amino acids: CASSFHRGADTQYF. CDR3 coding DNA: TGTGCCAGCAGCTTTCACAGGGGGGCAGATACGCAGTATTTT. Together with reference TRBV5-4 and TRBJ2-3, the CDR3 gives the full variable domain: ETGVTQSPTHLIKTRGQQVTLRCSSQSGHNTVSWYQQALGQGPQFIFQYYREEENGRGNFPPRFSGLQFPNYSSELNVNALELDDSALYLCASSFHRGADTQYFGPGTRLTVL.

CDR3 amino acids: CASSPQGSEKLFF. The CDR3 DNA sequence: TGTGCCAGCAGCCCCCAAGGGAGTGAAAAACTGTTTTTT. The genes are TRBV9 and TRBJ1-4, with no clear D. Germline V lookup: CDR1 SGDLS, CDR2 YYNGEE. CDR3 size: 13 residues. V dropped 4 bases and J dropped 7 bases, with 11 bases sitting between them.

This sequence joins TRBV6-5 and TRBJ2-1; tentative D call: TRBD1 (5 bases). The germline V and J ends were trimmed by 4 bases and 8 bases, with 9 bases remaining between them. The CDR3 runs to 12 residues. CDR1 and CDR2 from the germline V gene are MNHEY and SVGAGI. The CDR3 region has the DNA TGTGCCAGCAGTTTGCAGGGCGATGAGCAGTTCTTC. This codes for CASSLQGDEQFF.

This chain links TRBV25-1 with TRBJ2-1; the D gene is possibly TRBD2 (6 bases). CDR1 and CDR2 from the germline V gene are MGHDK and SYGVNS. Trimming pared 6 bases from V and 1 base from J, leaving 13 bases between. This CDR3 has 15 amino acids. CDR3: CASSPWAGSYNEQFF. The CDR3 DNA reads as TGTGCCAGCAGCCCGTGGGCGGGATCCTACAATGAGCAGTTCTTC.

The chain uses TRBV6-1 and TRBJ2-1; 8 nucleotides agree with TRBD1. The CDR3 consists of 15 residues. The ends lost 1 base at V and 4 bases at J; junction bases unmatched: 3. The germline V gene has CDR1 MNHNS and CDR2 SASEGT. The CDR3 DNA follows: TGTGCCAGCAGTGAAGGACAGGGGCTTTACAATGAGCAGTTCTTC. This encodes CASSEGQGLYNEQFF.

Only a few counts were recorded for this clone. This chain links TRBV14 with TRBJ2-1, with D tentatively TRBD2 (6 bases). There are 18 residues in the CDR3. Germline V lookup: CDR1 SGHDN, CDR2 FVKESK. The V and J ends lost 4 bases and 2 bases respectively, with 21 bases between them. CDR3 sequence: CASSPKSLLAYPYNEQFF. The CDR3 DNA is TGTGCCAGCAGCCCCAAATCCCTTCTAGCGTACCCCTACAATGAGCAGTTCTTC.

The chain recombines TRBV5-5 with TRBJ2-7, with D possibly TRBD1 on 5 matching bases. V was clipped by 2 bases and J by 4 bases, with 10 bases between them. Germline V gives CDR1 SGHKS, CDR2 YYEKEE (reference sequence). CDR3 length: 13 residues. CDR3 sequence: CASSFTGPYEQYF. CDR3 nucleotide sequence: TGTGCCAGCAGCTTTACAGGCCCATACGAGCAGTACTTC.

The chain has TRBV13 and TRBJ1-1, with 9 bases lining up with TRBD1. The CDR3 totals 16 residues. From germline, CDR1 is PRHDT and CDR2 FYEKMQ (reference sequence). V dropped 5 bases and J dropped 0; count of bases not matched to a gene: 7. The CDR3 sequence: CASSKSGQGMNTEAFF. CDR3 DNA sequence: TGTGCCAGCAGCAAATCAGGACAGGGGATGAACACTGAAGCTTTCTTT.

In its sample, this clone was seen a few times. The genes are TRBV6-4 and TRBJ2-1, with 12 bases that match TRBD1. Germline V gives CDR1 MRHNA, CDR2 SNTAGT. V shed 0 bases and J 10 bases; nucleotides not matched to a gene: 7. CDR3 length equals 16 residues. In DNA form, the CDR3 reads TGTGCCAGCAGTGACTCCCCGGGACAGGGGGCCGAGGAGCAGTTCTTC. Translated: CASSDSPGQGAEEQFF.

The chain combines TRBV30 with TRBJ2-1; TRBD2 matches 7 bases. With V trimmed by 8 bases and J by 1 base, 17 bases remained unmatched. The CDR3 totals 17 residues. Germline lookup yields CDR1 GTSNPN and CDR2 SVGIG (reference sequence). This chain's CDR3 is CARAGTTNYHSYNEQFF. Written as DNA, the CDR3 is TGTGCCCGGGCTGGGACTACCAACTACCATTCCTACAATGAGCAGTTCTTC.

This clone was counted a few times. The chain carries TRBV7-9 and TRBJ2-7, with TRBD2 identical over 8 bases. This CDR3 contains 13 residues. V was pared by 5 bases and J by 9 bases, with 9 bases of the junction left unmatched. Germline CDR1 reads SEHNR; CDR2 reads FQNEAQ (reference sequence). The CDR3 coding sequence is TGTGCCAGCAGCCCAAACGCGGGAGGAGGGCAGTACTTC. Amino acid sequence: CASSPNAGGGQYF.